This is a list of T cell receptor beta chains from one sample in a study of T cell responses to AZD1222 COVID-19 vaccine. Assay: immunoSEQ multiplex PCR; the TCRdb copy retains only in-frame clones and omits some. Of 150,000 to 200,000 clones in the sample, around 94% were seen once. The specimen was peripheral blood, collected 28 days after the second dose of the MenACWY control vaccine. These receptor sequences come from an adult who received the MenACWY meningococcal vaccine as a control. Each CDR3 is given with its conserved first and last residue. A D gene is named only where the DNA matches it firmly. The size of a clone is reported for some rows only, either as once, few or many, or as a class for expanded clones.

v_call,d_call,j_call,clone_size,cdr3_nt,cdr3_aa
TRBV6-5,TRBD1,TRBJ1-1,NA,TGTGCCAGCAGCCGTACCGGGACAGGGAACACTGAAGCTTTCTTT,CASSRTGTGNTEAFF
TRBV29-1,TRBD1,TRBJ1-2,NA,TGCAGCGCCGGGGACAGGGGATTCGGAGGCTACACCTTC,CSAGDRGFGGYTF
TRBV18,TRBD1,TRBJ1-4,NA,TGTGCCAGCTCACCACGCAGAATACGAGGGACAGTGGATGAAAAACTGTTTTTT,CASSPRRIRGTVDEKLFF
TRBV30,TRBD1,TRBJ1-1,NA,TGTGCGGTGGACAGGGGGACTGAAGCTTTCTTT,CAVDRGTEAFF
TRBV4-1,TRBD2,TRBJ2-7,once,TGCGCCAGCAGCCAAGATCGGGGAGCGGGAGGATACTACGAGCAGTACTTC,CASSQDRGAGGYYEQYF
TRBV28,TRBD2,TRBJ2-7,NA,TGTGCCAGCAGTACAGGGACTAGCGGGAGAGGCTACGAGCAGTACTTC,CASSTGTSGRGYEQYF
TRBV20-1,TRBD1,TRBJ2-1,NA,TGCAGTGCTAGGGGACAGTATGAGCAGTTCTTC,CSARGQYEQFF
TRBV30,NA,TRBJ1-1,NA,TGTGCCTGGAGTCATGGGGGTCCGGGGTCCACTGAAGCTTTCTTT,CAWSHGGPGSTEAFF
TRBV7-7,TRBD1,TRBJ2-2,NA,TGTGCTAGCAGCAAGACAGGGGGCACCGGGGAGCTGTTTTTT,CASSKTGGTGELFF
TRBV18,TRBD1,TRBJ1-2,NA,TGTGCCAGCTCACCTCCCCGGGACAGCAACTATGGCTACACCTTC,CASSPPRDSNYGYTF
TRBV15,NA,TRBJ1-1,NA,TGTGCCACCAGTTACCCAGGGGAGAACACTGAAGCTTTCTTT,CATSYPGENTEAFF
TRBV5-4,TRBD2,TRBJ2-7,NA,TGTGCCAGCAGCTTTGAAGGTAGCGGGAGACTGGAGCAGTACTTC,CASSFEGSGRLEQYF
TRBV19,TRBD1,TRBJ1-5,NA,TGTGCCAGTAGTCAACAAATCGACAGGGTTCAGCCCCAGCATTTT,CASSQQIDRVQPQHF
TRBV28,NA,TRBJ1-5,NA,TGTGCCAGCAGTTTAAGCACGGCCAGCGGCAATCAGCCCCAGCATTTT,CASSLSTASGNQPQHF
TRBV21-1,NA,TRBJ1-5,NA,TGTGCCAGCAGGCCCGGGGCAGTGGGGTTCAATCAGCCCCAGCATTTT,CASRPGAVGFNQPQHF
TRBV20-1,NA,TRBJ1-1,NA,TGCAGTGCCGCCCAAGTGCAAGCTTTCTTT,CSAAQVQAFF
TRBV18,TRBD1,TRBJ1-2,NA,TGTGCCAGCTCACCCCGTCACAGGGGCCATGGCTACACCTTC,CASSPRHRGHGYTF
TRBV7-2,NA,TRBJ1-1,NA,TGTGCCAGCAGCTTAAACGTGGGGGGCACTGAAGCTTTCTTT,CASSLNVGGTEAFF
TRBV29-1,NA,TRBJ1-1,NA,TGCAGCGTGAAGCTCATGAACACTGAAGCTTTCTTT,CSVKLMNTEAFF
TRBV5-4,NA,TRBJ1-2,NA,TGTGCCAGCAGCGAAGCGGGGTTGCGGGGTTACTATGGCTACACCTTC,CASSEAGLRGYYGYTF
TRBV2,TRBD1,TRBJ1-2,NA,TGTGCCAGCACCAGGGGACAGGGGGCAAACCGATACACCTTC,CASTRGQGANRYTF
TRBV7-3,NA,TRBJ2-1,NA,TGTGCCAGCAGCTTAGTGGGGGATGAAGCCAATGAGCAGTTCTTC,CASSLVGDEANEQFF
TRBV28,NA,TRBJ1-2,NA,TGTGCCAGCAGGGGGGGTTGGTTATTACGGAGTGGCTACACCTTC,CASRGGWLLRSGYTF
TRBV6-2/TRBV6-3,NA,TRBJ2-3,NA,TGTGCCAGCAGTTACCCTCCCTTGCGGACTAGCACAGATACGCAGTATTTT,CASSYPPLRTSTDTQYF
TRBV6-2/TRBV6-3,TRBD2,TRBJ2-4,NA,TGTGCCAGCAGTCTTGTGGCGGGAGTAGCCAAAAACATTCAGTACTTC,CASSLVAGVAKNIQYF
TRBV7-2,NA,TRBJ2-1,once,TGTGCCAGCGCTCAACATTTAAACAATGAGCAGTTCTTC,CASAQHLNNEQFF